Listed here are 16 T cell receptor beta chains from one sample, sequenced in a study of cytomegalovirus exposure and HLA in healthy donors. Researchers ran the PCR with 60 Vbeta and 13 Jbeta primers. Sequencing was performed with immunoSEQ multiplex PCR; in TCRdb, only in-frame clones are kept and a portion is missing. The sample yields roughly 140,000 clones, almost 80% seen once. Sequences were obtained from PBMCs. These receptors all stem from a woman in her thirties or forties in good health and CMV-seropositive.

The chain recombines TRBV13 with TRBJ1-1; D gene ambiguous. Germline loops: CDR1 PRHDT, CDR2 FYEKMQ (reference sequence). V shed 5 bases and J shed 9 bases, with 13 bases lying between them. The CDR3 runs 12 residues. CDR3: CASSAALNKAFF. The CDR3 region has the DNA TGTGCCAGCAGCGCGGCCCTTAATAAAGCTTTCTTT.

CDR3 in amino acids: CASSLGYYSYEQYF. Written as DNA, the CDR3 is TGTGCCAGCAGTCTGGGCTATTATTCCTACGAGCAGTACTTC. The rearrangement joins TRBV6-5 to TRBJ2-7; D not resolved. There are 14 residues in the CDR3. The germline V gene encodes CDR1 MNHEY and CDR2 SVGAGI. Deletions cut 5 bases from V and 1 base from J, with 12 bases between.

The V gene is TRBV5-5, the J gene TRBJ2-6; no firm D call. Trimming cost V 2 bases and J 0 bases, with 6 bases left between them. In germline, CDR1 is SGHKS, CDR2 YYEKEE (reference sequence). This CDR3 has 15 residues. The CDR3 reads CASSFESSGANVLTF. The DNA of the CDR3 is TGTGCCAGCAGCTTTGAGAGCTCTGGGGCCAACGTCCTGACTTTC.

This chain joins TRBV28 and TRBJ1-2; TRBD1 is a possible D gene (6 bases). Deletions cut 6 bases from V and 5 bases from J, with 19 bases between. This CDR3 is built from 15 residues. CDR1 MDHEN and CDR2 SYDVKM come from the germline V gene. CDR3 nucleotides: TGTGCCAGCAGGCCGGCCTTGGGGGCTGGGTATGGCTACACCTTC. It is translated as CASRPALGAGYGYTF.

V usage is TRBV11-2 and J usage is TRBJ1-1, with TRBD1 matching 8 bases. CDR3 size: 16 residues. V trimming: 0 bases; J trimming: 4 bases; junction bases outside the gene matches: 7. Per germline, CDR1 SGHAT and CDR2 FQNNGV. The CDR3 bases are TGTGCCAGCAGCTTAGATCCGGACAGGGCGGGCACTGAAGCTTTCTTT. Protein product: CASSLDPDRAGTEAFF.

This chain connects TRBV5-1 to TRBJ2-1; D possibly corresponds to TRBD2 (6 bases). This CDR3 is 16 amino acids long. Germline CDR1 reads SGHRS; CDR2 reads YFSETQ. The V end was cut by 4 bases, the J end by 4 bases, with 18 bases between. CDR3 protein: CASSGGSAGFYNEQFF. The CDR3 nucleotides read TGCGCCAGCAGCGGAGGATCGGCGGGATTTTACAATGAGCAGTTCTTC.

The V call is TRBV7-9, the J call TRBJ2-7; 9 bases line up with TRBD1. Germline V gives CDR1 SEHNR, CDR2 FQNEAQ (reference sequence). Trimming at V came to 5 bases and at J to 6 bases, leaving 11 bases not matched to a gene. The CDR3 length is 15 residues. The CDR3 loop is CASSVQGAPSGEQYF. The DNA for the CDR3 is TGTGCCAGCAGCGTACAGGGGGCCCCTTCGGGCGAGCAGTACTTC. Together with reference TRBV7-9 and TRBJ2-7, the CDR3 gives the full variable domain: DTGVSQNPRHKITKRGQNVTFRCDPISEHNRLYWYRQTLGQGPEFLTYFQNEAQLEKSRLLSDRFSAERPKGSFSTLEIQRTEQGDSAMYLCASSVQGAPSGEQYFGPGTRLTVT.

This clone was detected only a few times. The J gene is TRBJ1-3, the V gene TRBV9, with D possibly TRBD1 on 6 matching bases. Germline V gene sequence: CDR1 SGDLS, CDR2 YYNGEE. The V gene lost 4 bases and the J gene lost 4 bases, with 18 bases spanning the gap. The CDR3 runs 16 residues. The CDR3 region is CASSINRVFSGNTIYF. The CDR3, as DNA: TGTGCCAGCAGCATCAACAGGGTTTTCTCAGGAAACACCATATATTTT.

The chain recombines TRBV7-2 with TRBJ1-2; 8 bases are shared with TRBD1. Per germline, CDR1 SGHTA and CDR2 FQGNSA. This CDR3 comprises 16 residues. Germline trimming cut 1 base from V and 4 bases from J; bases unmatched to any gene: 8. As DNA, the CDR3 is TGTGCCAGCAGCTTAGACTCGGACAGGGTCCTCTATGGCTACACCTTC. The encoded protein is CASSLDSDRVLYGYTF.

The gene calls are TRBV27 and TRBJ2-7, with D possibly matching TRBD1 (6 bases). The V gene's germline CDR1 is MNHEY and CDR2 SMNVEV (reference sequence). V shed 2 bases and J shed 4 bases, with 12 bases lying between them. This CDR3 comprises 14 residues. The DNA for the CDR3 is TGTGCCAGCAGTTTAACAGGGATCTTATACGAGCAGTACTTC. This gives the protein CASSLTGILYEQYF.

The genes are TRBV6-5 and TRBJ2-7; the match to TRBD1 covers 10 bases. CDR1 and CDR2 (germline): MNHEY, SVGAGI. Trimming at V came to 6 bases and at J to 6 bases, leaving 11 bases not matched to a gene. This CDR3 region has 15 residues. As DNA, the CDR3 is TGTGCCAGCAGGTTGGTTCGGGACAGGGGTGGCGAGCAGTACTTC. Protein product: CASRLVRDRGGEQYF.

This sequence joins TRBV6-1 and TRBJ1-4; 8 bases are a match to TRBD1. The CDR3 has 15 residues. From germline, CDR1 is MNHNS and CDR2 SASEGT. Germline trimming cut 4 bases from V and 3 bases from J; bases unmatched to any gene: 4. Here the CDR3 DNA reads TGTGCCAGCAGTGTGCAGGGGGCGGCTAATGAAAAACTGTTTTTT. Translating gives CASSVQGAANEKLFF.

The chain employs TRBV10-3 and TRBJ2-7, with 9 bases identical to TRBD1. The CDR3 has 15 residues. CDR1 and CDR2 from the germline V gene are ENHRY and SYGVKD. V was pared by 3 bases and J by 2 bases, with 5 bases of the junction left unmatched. In nucleotides, the CDR3 is TGTGCCATCAGTGATAGGACAGGGGTTGCCTACGAGCAGTACTTC. It codes for CAISDRTGVAYEQYF.

The V gene is TRBV9, the J gene TRBJ1-3; D gene unclear. CDR3 length: 15 amino acids. V dropped 0 bases and J dropped 4 bases, with 11 bases sitting between them. From germline, CDR1 is SGDLS and CDR2 YYNGEE. CDR3 in amino acids: CASSVAEFGGNTIYF. The DNA of the CDR3 is TGTGCCAGCAGCGTAGCGGAGTTCGGCGGAAACACCATATATTTT.

Here the CDR3 DNA reads TGTGCCAGCAGCTTTTCCGCCGGGTTGCAGGGGGAGCAGTTCTTC. Its translation is CASSFSAGLQGEQFF. The chain joins TRBV7-9 to TRBJ2-1; D might be TRBD1 (6 bases). V was trimmed by 3 bases and J by 10 bases, leaving 19 bases between them. This CDR3 contains 15 residues. Germline CDR1 SEHNR, CDR2 FQNEAQ (reference sequence).

The CDR3 region has the DNA TGCGCCAGCAGCCAACGACCTCTAGCGGGGGGACGAGAGACCCAGTACTTC. Translating gives CASSQRPLAGGRETQYF. The V gene is TRBV4-1, the J gene TRBJ2-5; 11 bases align to TRBD2. This CDR3 is 17 amino acids long. Germline loops: CDR1 MGHRA, CDR2 YSYEKL. V was pared by 2 bases and J by 4 bases, with 9 bases of the junction left unmatched.